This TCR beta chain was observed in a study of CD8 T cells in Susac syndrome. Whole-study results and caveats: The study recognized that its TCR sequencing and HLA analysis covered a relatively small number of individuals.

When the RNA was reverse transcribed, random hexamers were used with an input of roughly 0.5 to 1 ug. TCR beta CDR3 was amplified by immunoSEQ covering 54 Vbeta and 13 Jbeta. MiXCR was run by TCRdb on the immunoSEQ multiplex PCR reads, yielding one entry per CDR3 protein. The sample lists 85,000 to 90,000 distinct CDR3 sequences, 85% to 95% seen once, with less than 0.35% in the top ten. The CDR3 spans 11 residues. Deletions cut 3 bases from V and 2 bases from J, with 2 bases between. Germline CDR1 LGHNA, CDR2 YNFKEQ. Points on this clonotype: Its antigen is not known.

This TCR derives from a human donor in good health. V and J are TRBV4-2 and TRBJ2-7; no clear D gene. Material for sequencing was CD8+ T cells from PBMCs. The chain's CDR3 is CASSQAYEQYF. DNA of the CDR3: TGTGCCAGCAGCCAGGCCTACGAGCAGTACTTC.